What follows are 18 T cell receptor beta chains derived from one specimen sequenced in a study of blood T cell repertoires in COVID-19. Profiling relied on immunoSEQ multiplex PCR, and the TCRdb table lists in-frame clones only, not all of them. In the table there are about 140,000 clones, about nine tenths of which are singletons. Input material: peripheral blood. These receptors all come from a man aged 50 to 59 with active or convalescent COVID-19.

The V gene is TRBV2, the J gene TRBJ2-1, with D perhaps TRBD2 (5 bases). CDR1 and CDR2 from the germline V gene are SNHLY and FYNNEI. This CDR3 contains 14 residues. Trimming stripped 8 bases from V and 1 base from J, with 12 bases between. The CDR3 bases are TGTGCCAGCCAGGACTGGAGGTCCTACAATGAGCAGTTCTTC. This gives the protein CASQDWRSYNEQFF.

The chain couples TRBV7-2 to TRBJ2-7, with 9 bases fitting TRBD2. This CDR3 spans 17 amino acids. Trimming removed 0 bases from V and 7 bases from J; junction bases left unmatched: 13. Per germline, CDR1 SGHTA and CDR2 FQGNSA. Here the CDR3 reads CASSLAALAGTSGEQYF. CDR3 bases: TGTGCCAGCAGCTTAGCTGCCCTAGCGGGGACGTCAGGGGAGCAGTACTTC.

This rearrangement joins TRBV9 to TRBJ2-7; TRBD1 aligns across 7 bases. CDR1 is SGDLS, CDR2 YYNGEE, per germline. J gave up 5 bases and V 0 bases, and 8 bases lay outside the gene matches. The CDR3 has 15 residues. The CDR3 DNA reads TGTGCCAGCAGCGTAGCGTCAGGGGGTATCCACGAGCAGTACTTC. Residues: CASSVASGGIHEQYF.

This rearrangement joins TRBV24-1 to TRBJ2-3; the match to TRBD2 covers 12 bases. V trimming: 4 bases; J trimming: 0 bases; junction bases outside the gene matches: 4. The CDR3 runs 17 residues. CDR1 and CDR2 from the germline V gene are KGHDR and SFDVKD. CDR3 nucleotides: TGTGCCACCAGTGAAACCGGGACTAGCGGGAGCACAGATACGCAGTATTTT. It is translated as CATSETGTSGSTDTQYF.

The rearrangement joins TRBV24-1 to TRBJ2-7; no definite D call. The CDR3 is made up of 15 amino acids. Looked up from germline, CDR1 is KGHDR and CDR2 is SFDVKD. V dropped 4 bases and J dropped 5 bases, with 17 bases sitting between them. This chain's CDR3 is CATSDVDAEWNEQYF. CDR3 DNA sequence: TGTGCCACCAGTGACGTAGACGCGGAGTGGAACGAGCAGTACTTC.

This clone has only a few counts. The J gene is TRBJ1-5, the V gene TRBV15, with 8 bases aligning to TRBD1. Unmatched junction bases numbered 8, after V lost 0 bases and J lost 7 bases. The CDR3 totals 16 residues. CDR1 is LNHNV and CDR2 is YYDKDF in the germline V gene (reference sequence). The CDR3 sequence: CATSRDSQGAYQPQHF. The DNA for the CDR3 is TGTGCCACCAGCAGAGATTCGCAGGGGGCATACCAGCCCCAGCATTTT.

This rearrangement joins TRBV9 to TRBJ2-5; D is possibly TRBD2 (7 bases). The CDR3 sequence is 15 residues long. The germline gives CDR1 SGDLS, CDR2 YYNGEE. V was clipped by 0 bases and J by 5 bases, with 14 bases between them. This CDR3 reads CASSVAWGGLETQYF. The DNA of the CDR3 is TGTGCCAGCAGCGTAGCTTGGGGGGGCCTGGAGACCCAGTACTTC.

CDR3 nucleotides: TGCGCCAGCAGCTTGGACAGGGCAACAGATACGCAGTATTTT. It specifies CASSLDRATDTQYF. The chain employs TRBV5-1 and TRBJ2-3; TRBD1 might be the D (6 bases). V was cut by 0 bases and J by 3 bases, with 8 bases left in between. The CDR3 is made up of 14 amino acids. CDR1 and CDR2 from the germline V gene are SGHRS and YFSETQ.

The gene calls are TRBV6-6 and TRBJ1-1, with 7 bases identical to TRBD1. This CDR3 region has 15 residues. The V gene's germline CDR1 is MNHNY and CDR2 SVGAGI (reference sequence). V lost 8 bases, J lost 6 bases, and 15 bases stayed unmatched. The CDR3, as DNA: TGTGCCAGCCAACCTCCCAGGGGGACGAGCTCTGAAGCTTTCTTT. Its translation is CASQPPRGTSSEAFF.

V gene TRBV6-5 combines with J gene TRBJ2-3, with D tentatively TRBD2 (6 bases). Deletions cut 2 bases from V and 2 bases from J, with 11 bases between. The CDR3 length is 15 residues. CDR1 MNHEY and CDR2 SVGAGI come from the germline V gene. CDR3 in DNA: TGTGCCAGCAGTTACGGACTAACTGACACAGATACGCAGTATTTT. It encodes CASSYGLTDTDTQYF.

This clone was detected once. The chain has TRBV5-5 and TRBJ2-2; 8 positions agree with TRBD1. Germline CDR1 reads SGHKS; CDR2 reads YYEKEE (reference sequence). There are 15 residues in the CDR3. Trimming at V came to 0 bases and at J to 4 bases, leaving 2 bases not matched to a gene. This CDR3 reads CASSLGQGSTGELFF. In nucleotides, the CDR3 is TGTGCCAGCAGCTTGGGACAGGGGAGCACCGGGGAGCTGTTTTTT.

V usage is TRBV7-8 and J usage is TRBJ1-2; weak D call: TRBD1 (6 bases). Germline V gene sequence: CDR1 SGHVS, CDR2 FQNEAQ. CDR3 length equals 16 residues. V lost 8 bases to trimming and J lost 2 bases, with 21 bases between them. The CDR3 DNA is TGTGCCAGCGCCCTCCTCGCGGGGGCAAAGAACTATGGCTACACCTTC. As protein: CASALLAGAKNYGYTF.

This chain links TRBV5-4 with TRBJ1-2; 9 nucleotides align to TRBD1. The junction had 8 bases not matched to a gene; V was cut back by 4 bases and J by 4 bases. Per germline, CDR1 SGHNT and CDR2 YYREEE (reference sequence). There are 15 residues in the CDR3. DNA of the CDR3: TGTGCCAGCAGCCTAACCGGGACAGGGATCTATGGCTACACCTTC. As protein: CASSLTGTGIYGYTF.

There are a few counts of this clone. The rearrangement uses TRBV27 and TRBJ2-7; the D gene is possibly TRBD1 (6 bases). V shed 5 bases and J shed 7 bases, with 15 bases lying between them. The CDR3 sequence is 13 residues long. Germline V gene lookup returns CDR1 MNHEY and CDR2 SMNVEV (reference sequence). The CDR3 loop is CASSPTQGPEQYF. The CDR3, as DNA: TGTGCCAGCAGTCCAACACAGGGACCAGAGCAGTACTTC.

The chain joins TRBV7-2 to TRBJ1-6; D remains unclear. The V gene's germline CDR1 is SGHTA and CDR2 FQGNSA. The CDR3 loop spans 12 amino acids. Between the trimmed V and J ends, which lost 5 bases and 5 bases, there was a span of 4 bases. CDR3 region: CASSPDNSPLHF. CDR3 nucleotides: TGTGCCAGCAGCCCCGATAATTCACCCCTCCACTTT.

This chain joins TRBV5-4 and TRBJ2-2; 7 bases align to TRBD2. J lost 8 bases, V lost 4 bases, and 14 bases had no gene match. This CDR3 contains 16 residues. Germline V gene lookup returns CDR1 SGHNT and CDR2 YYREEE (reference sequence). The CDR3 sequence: CASSLGGRAKSGELFF. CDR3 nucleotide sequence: TGTGCCAGCAGCCTGGGGGGGAGGGCCAAGTCGGGGGAGCTGTTTTTT. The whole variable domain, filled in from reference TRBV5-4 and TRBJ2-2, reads ETGVTQSPTHLIKTRGQQVTLRCSSQSGHNTVSWYQQALGQGPQFIFQYYREEENGRGNFPPRFSGLQFPNYSSELNVNALELDDSALYLCASSLGGRAKSGELFFGEGSRLTVL.

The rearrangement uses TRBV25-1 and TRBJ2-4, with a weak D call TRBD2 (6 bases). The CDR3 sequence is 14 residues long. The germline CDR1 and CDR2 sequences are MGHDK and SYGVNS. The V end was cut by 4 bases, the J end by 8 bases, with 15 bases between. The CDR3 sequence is CASSGRAKVDIQYF. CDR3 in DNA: TGTGCCAGCAGTGGGAGGGCCAAGGTGGACATTCAGTACTTC. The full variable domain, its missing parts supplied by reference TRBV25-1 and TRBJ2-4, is EADIYQTPRYLVIGTGKKITLECSQTMGHDKMYWYQQDPGMELHLIHYSYGVNSTEKGDLSSESTVSRIRTEHFPLTLESARPSHTSQYLCASSGRAKVDIQYFGAGTRLSVL.

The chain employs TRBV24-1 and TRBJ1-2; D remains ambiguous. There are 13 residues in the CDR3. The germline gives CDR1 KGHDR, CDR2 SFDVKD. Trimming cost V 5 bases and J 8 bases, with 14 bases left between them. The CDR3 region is CATSGPGMRGYTF. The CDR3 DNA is TGTGCCACCAGTGGACCGGGGATGCGGGGCTACACCTTC.